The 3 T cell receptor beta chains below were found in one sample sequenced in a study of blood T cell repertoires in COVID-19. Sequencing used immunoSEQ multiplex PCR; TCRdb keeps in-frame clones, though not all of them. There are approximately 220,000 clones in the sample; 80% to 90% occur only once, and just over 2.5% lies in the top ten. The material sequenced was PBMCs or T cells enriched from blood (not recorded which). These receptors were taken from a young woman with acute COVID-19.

The CDR3 nucleotides read TGTGCCACCTCCCTGAACGGGGGGTACAATGAGCAGTTCTTC. It is translated as CATSLNGGYNEQFF. The chain is built from TRBV19 and TRBJ2-1, with 7 bases matching TRBD2. The germline V gene encodes CDR1 LNHDA and CDR2 SQIVND (reference sequence). This CDR3 region has 14 residues. V dropped 10 bases and J dropped 4; count of bases not matched to a gene: 10.

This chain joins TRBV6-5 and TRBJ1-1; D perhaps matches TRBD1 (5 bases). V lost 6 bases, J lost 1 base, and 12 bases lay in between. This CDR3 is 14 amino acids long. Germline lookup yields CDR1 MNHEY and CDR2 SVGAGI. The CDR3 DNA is TGTGCCAGCAGGGACCTACAGGCGAACACTGAAGCTTTCTTT. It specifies CASRDLQANTEAFF.

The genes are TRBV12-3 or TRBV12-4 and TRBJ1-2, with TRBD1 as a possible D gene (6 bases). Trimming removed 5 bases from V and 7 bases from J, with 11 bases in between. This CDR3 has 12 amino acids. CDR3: CASSPRGAGYTF. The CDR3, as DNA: TGTGCCAGCAGTCCCCGGGGGGCTGGCTACACCTTC.